Listed below are T cell receptor beta chains from one sample, sequenced in a study of blood T cell repertoires in COVID-19. Data came from immunoSEQ multiplex PCR; TCRdb stores just in-frame clones and leaves some out. Of roughly 300,000 clones listed, 80% to 90% are singletons. The material sequenced was PBMCs or T cells enriched from blood (not recorded which). Receptors were obtained from a woman aged 40 to 55 with acute COVID-19. Each CDR3 is given with its conserved first and last residue. D genes are given only for firm matches.

v_call: TRBV19; d_call: .; j_call: TRBJ1-4; cdr3_aa: CASSIRTGANEKLFF; cdr3_nt: TGTGCCAGTAGTATAAGAACGGGGGCTAATGAAAAACTGTTTTTT
v_call: TRBV29-1; d_call: TRBD1; j_call: TRBJ1-2; cdr3_aa: CSVEARTGALLYGYTF; cdr3_nt: TGCAGCGTTGAAGCTCGGACAGGGGCCCTACTCTATGGCTACACCTTC
v_call: TRBV27; d_call: .; j_call: TRBJ2-3; cdr3_aa: CASSLLGARTSTDTQYF; cdr3_nt: TGTGCCAGCAGTTTACTGGGAGCGAGAACTAGCACAGATACGCAGTATTTT
v_call: TRBV10-3; d_call: .; j_call: TRBJ2-5; cdr3_aa: CAISQGRYQETQYF; cdr3_nt: TGTGCCATCAGCCAGGGGCGGTACCAAGAGACCCAGTACTTC
v_call: TRBV5-1; d_call: .; j_call: TRBJ1-3; cdr3_aa: CASSLGAGPGNTIYF; cdr3_nt: TGCGCCAGCAGCTTGGGTGCGGGGCCTGGAAACACCATATATTTT
v_call: TRBV18; d_call: .; j_call: TRBJ1-6; cdr3_aa: CASSPSGNGRSPLHF; cdr3_nt: TGTGCCAGCTCACCATCAGGGAATGGGAGGTCACCCCTCCACTTT
v_call: TRBV4-3; d_call: .; j_call: TRBJ2-5; cdr3_aa: CASSRNGWQTQETQYF; cdr3_nt: TGCGCCAGCAGCCGAAACGGGTGGCAGACCCAAGAGACCCAGTACTTC
v_call: TRBV16; d_call: TRBD1; j_call: TRBJ1-6; cdr3_aa: CASSQSQGARSPLHF; cdr3_nt: TGTGCCAGCAGCCAATCCCAGGGGGCTCGTTCACCCCTCCACTTT
v_call: TRBV28; d_call: TRBD1; j_call: TRBJ1-2; cdr3_aa: CASSPSGTGNYGYTF; cdr3_nt: TGTGCCAGCAGCCCCTCCGGGACAGGGAACTATGGCTACACCTTC
v_call: TRBV5-1; d_call: TRBD1; j_call: TRBJ1-4; cdr3_aa: CASTTGSGTNEKLFF; cdr3_nt: TGCGCCAGCACGACAGGGTCGGGAACTAATGAAAAACTGTTTTTT
v_call: TRBV27; d_call: .; j_call: TRBJ2-1; cdr3_aa: CASSFHSGSLGFF; cdr3_nt: TGTGCCAGCAGTTTTCATAGCGGTAGTTTAGGGTTCTTC
v_call: TRBV28; d_call: .; j_call: TRBJ1-6; cdr3_aa: CASSLGHRSSYNSPLHF; cdr3_nt: TGTGCCAGCAGTTTGGGACATCGGAGCTCCTATAATTCACCCCTCCACTTT
v_call: TRBV19; d_call: .; j_call: TRBJ1-5; cdr3_aa: CASSIGRDYSNQPQHF; cdr3_nt: TGTGCCAGTAGTATTGGGAGGGATTATAGCAATCAGCCCCAGCATTTT
v_call: TRBV7-2; d_call: .; j_call: TRBJ1-5; cdr3_aa: CASSLDRALNQPQHF; cdr3_nt: TGTGCCAGCAGCTTAGACAGGGCACTCAATCAGCCCCAGCATTTT
v_call: TRBV11-2; d_call: .; j_call: TRBJ1-2; cdr3_aa: CASSAILNGLYGYTF; cdr3_nt: TGTGCCAGCAGCGCGATACTCAATGGGCTCTATGGCTACACCTTC